This T cell receptor beta chain was captured by sequencing in a study of T cell responses to AZD1222 COVID-19 vaccine. Sequencing used immunoSEQ multiplex PCR; TCRdb keeps in-frame clones, though not all of them. This table holds some 120,000 clones, 93% found once. Notes on the study in general: Of the AZD1222 recipients, only 6 or 7 were seropositive at baseline. Nearly half of the spike-specific TCRs reportedly recognize variant regions that carry no mutations. Clonal diversity may have been underestimated, and the donors were mostly white British, with more females than males.

Regarding this clone: Antigen: not known.

The CDR3 contains 16 residues. Germline CDR1 SGHTA, CDR2 FQGNSA. Trimming took 1 base from V and 0 from J, leaving 9 bases between them. This clonotype originated in an adult in good health. The rearrangement links TRBV7-2 to TRBJ2-2; D remains unclear. This specimen consisted of peripheral blood, obtained on day 0 of AZD1222 vaccination. The CDR3 is CASSLVRQANTGELFF. CDR3 in DNA: TGTGCCAGCAGCTTAGTAAGGCAAGCGAACACCGGGGAGCTGTTTTTT.